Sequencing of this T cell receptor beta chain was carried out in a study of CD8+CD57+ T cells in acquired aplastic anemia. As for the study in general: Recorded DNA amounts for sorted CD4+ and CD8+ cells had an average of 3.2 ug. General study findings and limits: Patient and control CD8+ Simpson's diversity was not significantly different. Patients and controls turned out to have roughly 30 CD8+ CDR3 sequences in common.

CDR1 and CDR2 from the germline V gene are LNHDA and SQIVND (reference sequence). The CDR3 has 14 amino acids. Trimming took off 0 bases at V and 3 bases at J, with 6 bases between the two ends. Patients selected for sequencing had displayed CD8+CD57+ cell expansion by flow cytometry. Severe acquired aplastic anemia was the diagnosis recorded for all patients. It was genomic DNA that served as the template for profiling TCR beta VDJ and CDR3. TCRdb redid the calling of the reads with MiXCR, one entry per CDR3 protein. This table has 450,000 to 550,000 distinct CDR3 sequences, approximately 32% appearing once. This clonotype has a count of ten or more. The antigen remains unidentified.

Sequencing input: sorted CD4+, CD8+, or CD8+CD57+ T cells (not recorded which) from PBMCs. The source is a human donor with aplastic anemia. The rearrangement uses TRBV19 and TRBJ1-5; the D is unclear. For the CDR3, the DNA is TGTGCCAGTAGTATAGACGCCAACAATCAGCCCCAGCATTTT. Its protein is CASSIDANNQPQHF.